This paragraph reports one T cell receptor beta chain. The antigen it binds to is not known. Qualities for individual bases were not recorded, and no much larger clone is one base off. The CDR3 holds 12 amino acids from the cysteine to the phenylalanine. The only DNA kept is the CDR3, 36 bases in frame from the first base. Relative to germline, V is missing 0 bases and J is missing 17 bases, with 6 bases of the junction outside any gene match. CDR1 and CDR2 are drawn from the germline V gene (reference sequence): SGHNT, YYREEE. These data belong to a study of OX40 agonist ivuxolimab in advanced cancers. Study-level background: The costimulatory receptor OX40 (CD134) was targeted by ivuxolimab, a fully human IgG2 agonistic monoclonal antibody. Intravenous ivuxolimab was administered to patients every 2 weeks at six dose levels: 0.01, 0.1, 0.3, 1.5, 3 and 10 mg/kg. Among the roughly 52 dose-escalation patients, approximately 20 had hepatocellular carcinoma, 15 or so melanoma, 9 renal cell carcinoma and 9 head and neck cancer. In the dose-escalation cohort, around four fifths of patients were male, and the mean age was about 55 years, with a range of about 20 to 90. Prior anti-PD-1, anti-PD-L1 or anti-CTLA-4 therapy was permitted, and 30% to 50% of dose-escalation patients had received checkpoint inhibitors. Partial responses were achieved by three dose-escalation patients, of whom one had hepatocellular carcinoma and two had cutaneous melanoma. Peripheral TCRbeta sequencing aimed to test whether ivuxolimab altered TCR sequence diversity and caused clonal T-cell expansion. The paper describes the monotherapy dose-escalation part (N of about 47 patients) of the phase I trial of ivuxolimab. Points the paper makes about the study in general: In the 0.1-3.0 mg/kg groups, partial responders had among the lowest normalized peripheral clonal expansion, particularly in CD8+ T cells. After ivuxolimab, CD8+ T cells had more expanded clones than CD4+ T cells on average. Clonal expansion of both CD4+ and CD8+ blood T cells was observed from baseline to week 6 at doses 0.1 to 3.0 mg/kg. The antigen specificity of the peripheral T cells that underwent clonal expansion was not determined. Low levels of normalized T-cell clonal expansion were also seen in some patients who did not respond.

Genomic DNA was isolated from the sorted cells so that the TCRbeta CDR3 region could be sequenced. The immunoSEQ Assay was used for sequencing of TCRbeta CDR3 regions. Held by TCRdb, this immuneACCESS table contains in-frame sequences only and omits some clones. Under half of the omission traces to an unresolved V gene where checked; the cause of the rest is unknown. The sample yields roughly 30,000 clones; roughly 87% were counted once. The ten largest clonotypes hold approximately 16% of the sample. The trial excluded patients who had a history of autoimmune disease or who were on systemic immunosuppression. Peripheral blood for TCR sequencing was collected from all dose cohorts at baseline, on cycle 4 day 1, and on cycle 7 day 1. Samples were obtained from an open-label, multicenter, first-in-human phase I dose-escalation trial of ivuxolimab. Adults with locally advanced or metastatic melanoma, renal cell, hepatocellular, or head and neck squamous cell carcinoma were enrolled in the trial. Before TCR sequencing, CD4+ T cells and CD8+ T cells were sorted from peripheral blood as separate populations.

The specimen was CD4+ or CD8+ T cells sorted from blood, collected in a trial of the OX40 agonist ivuxolimab. The V and J segments used are TRBV5-4 and TRBJ1-4, with 8 junctional bases fitting TRBD1. The clonotype originates from an adult with an advanced solid tumor such as melanoma, head and neck, liver or kidney cancer. The CDR3 region: CASSLGTGTLFF. In nucleotides, the sequence is TGTGCCAGCAGCTTGGGGACAGGGACTCTTTTTTTT. The entire variable domain, with the stretches around the CDR3 drawn from the reference TRBV5-4 and TRBJ1-4 proteins, is ETGVTQSPTHLIKTRGQQVTLRCSSQSGHNTVSWYQQALGQGPQFIFQYYREEENGRGNFPPRFSGLQFPNYSSELNVNALELDDSALYLCASSLGTGTLFFGSGTQLSVL.